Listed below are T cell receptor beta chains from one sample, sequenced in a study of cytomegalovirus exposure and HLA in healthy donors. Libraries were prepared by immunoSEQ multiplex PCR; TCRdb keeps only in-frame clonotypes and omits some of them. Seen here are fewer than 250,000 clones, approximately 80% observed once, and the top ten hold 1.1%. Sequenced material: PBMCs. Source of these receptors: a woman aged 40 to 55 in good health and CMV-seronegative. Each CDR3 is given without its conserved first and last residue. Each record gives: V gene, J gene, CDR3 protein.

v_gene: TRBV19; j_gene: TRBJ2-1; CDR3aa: ASSTIRQFGNEQF
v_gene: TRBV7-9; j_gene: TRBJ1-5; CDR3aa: ASSGQGGNQPQH
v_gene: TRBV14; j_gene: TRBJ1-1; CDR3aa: ASSGGWNTEAF
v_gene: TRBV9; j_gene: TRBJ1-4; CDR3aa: ASSEPGRGEKLF
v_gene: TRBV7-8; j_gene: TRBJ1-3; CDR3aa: ASSFSTGESTIY
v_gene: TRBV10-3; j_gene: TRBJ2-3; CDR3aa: AISESGSGRTDTQY
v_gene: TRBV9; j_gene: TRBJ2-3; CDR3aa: ASSVSPYSGSRGDTQY
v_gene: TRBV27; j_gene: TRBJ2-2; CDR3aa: ASSSTGPGELF
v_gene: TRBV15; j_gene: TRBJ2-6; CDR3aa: ATSTRTGLSGANVLT
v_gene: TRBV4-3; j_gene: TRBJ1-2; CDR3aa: ASSQFQGESVNGYT
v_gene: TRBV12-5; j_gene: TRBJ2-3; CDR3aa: ASGPGTSGTDTQY
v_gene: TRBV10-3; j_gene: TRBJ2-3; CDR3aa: AISDSGHPPPEDTQY
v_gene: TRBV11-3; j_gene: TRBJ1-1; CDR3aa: ASSLVAGPEAF
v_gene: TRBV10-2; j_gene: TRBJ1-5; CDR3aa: ASSGRDRAQPQH
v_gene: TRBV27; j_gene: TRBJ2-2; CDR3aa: ASSTQGTGELF
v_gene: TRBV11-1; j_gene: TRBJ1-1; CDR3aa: ASSLGQGSSMNTEAF
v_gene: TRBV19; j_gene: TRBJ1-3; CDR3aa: ASSIVQTFASPNTIY
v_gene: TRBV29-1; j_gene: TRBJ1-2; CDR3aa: SVQTGGGYT
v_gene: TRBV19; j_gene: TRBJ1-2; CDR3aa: ASSHRDLANYGYT
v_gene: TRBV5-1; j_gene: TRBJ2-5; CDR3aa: ASSLARVTETQY
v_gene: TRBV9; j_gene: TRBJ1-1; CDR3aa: ASSVFGGVGNTEAF
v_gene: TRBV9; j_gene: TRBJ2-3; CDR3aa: ASSFSLYQRPTDTQY
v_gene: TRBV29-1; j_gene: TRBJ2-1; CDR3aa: SVAREGPPF
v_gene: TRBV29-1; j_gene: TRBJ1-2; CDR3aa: SVASPLWGYT
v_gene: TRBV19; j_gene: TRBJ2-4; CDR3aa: ASSTVTAENIQY
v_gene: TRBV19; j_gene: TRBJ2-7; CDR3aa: ASSIAASGTGFYEQY
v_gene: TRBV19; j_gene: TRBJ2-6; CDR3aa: ASSTSRESGANVLT
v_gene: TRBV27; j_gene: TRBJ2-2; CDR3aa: ASGRGDYTGELF
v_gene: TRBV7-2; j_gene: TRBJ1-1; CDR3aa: ASSKQGGIYTEAF
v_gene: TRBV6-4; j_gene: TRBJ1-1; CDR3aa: ASKVQPPPMNTEAF
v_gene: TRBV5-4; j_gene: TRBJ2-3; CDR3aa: ASSFPPSGSTDTQY
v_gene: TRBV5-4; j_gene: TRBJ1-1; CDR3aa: ASSHPDYTEAF
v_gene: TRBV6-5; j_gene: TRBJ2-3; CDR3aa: ASSRSTGTTDTQY
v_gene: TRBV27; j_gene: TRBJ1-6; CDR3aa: ASRSQGTVIVSPLH
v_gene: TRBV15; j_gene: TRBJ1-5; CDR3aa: ATSTPGGGNQPQH
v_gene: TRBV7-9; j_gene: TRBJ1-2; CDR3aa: SSSPQGYGYT
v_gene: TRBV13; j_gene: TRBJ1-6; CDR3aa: ASSLRVDNSPLH
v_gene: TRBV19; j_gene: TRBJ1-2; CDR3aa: ASTSSGEGLLGYT
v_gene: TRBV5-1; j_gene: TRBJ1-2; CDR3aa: ASSPGRGTENYGYT
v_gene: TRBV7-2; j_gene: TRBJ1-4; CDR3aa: ASSLRGTSTNEKLF
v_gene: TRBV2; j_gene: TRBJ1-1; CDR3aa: ASTLGVLNTEAF
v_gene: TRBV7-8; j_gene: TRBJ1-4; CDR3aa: ASSRGTNEKLF
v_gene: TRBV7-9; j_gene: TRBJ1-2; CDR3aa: ASSLAAEANYGYT
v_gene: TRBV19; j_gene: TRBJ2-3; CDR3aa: ASSTSTGGSDTQY
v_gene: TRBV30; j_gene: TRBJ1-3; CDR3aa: AYLTGVGNTIY
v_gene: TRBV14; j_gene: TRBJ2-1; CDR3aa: ASSQLLEGNEQF
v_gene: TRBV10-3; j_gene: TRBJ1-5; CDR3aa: AISESQLNQPQH
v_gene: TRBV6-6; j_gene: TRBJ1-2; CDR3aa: ASSPDRGYGYT
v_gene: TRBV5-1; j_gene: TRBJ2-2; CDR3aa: ASSLVVFNTGELF
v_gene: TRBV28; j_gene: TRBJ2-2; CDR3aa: ASSSLAGTSGSNTGELF
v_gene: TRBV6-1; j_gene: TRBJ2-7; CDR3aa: ASSSPIDEQY
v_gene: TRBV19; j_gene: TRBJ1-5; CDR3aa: ASSGRANQPQH
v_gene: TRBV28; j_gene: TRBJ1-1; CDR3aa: ASSSTGTPNTEAF
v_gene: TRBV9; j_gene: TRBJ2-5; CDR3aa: ASSVEITSGPQETQY
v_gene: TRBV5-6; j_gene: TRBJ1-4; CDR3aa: ASSLEYRTGEKLF
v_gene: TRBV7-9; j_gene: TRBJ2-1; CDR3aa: ASSLRFDEQF
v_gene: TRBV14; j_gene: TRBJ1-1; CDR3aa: ASSYAGTGIWNTEAF
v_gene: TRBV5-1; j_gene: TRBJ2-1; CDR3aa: ASSRGASGSPYNEQF
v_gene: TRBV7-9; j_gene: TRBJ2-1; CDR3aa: ASSSTDRGYNEQF
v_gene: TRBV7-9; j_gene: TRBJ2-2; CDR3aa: ASSGRDRVWTGELF